This TCR beta chain was sequenced in a study of glioma-infiltrating T cells after dendritic cell vaccination. For the study at large: Dendritic cell vaccination trial patients had either newly diagnosed or recurrent glioblastoma.

Germline CDR1 is SNHLY and CDR2 is FYNNEI. V was trimmed by 6 bases and J by 3 bases, leaving 17 bases between them. This CDR3 is 15 amino acids long. Sequenced by immunoSEQ multiplex PCR; TCRdb stores in-frame clones only, minus some. Of under 130,000 clones listed, 80% to 90% were seen once; the top ten hold about 12%. The clonotype comes from a human donor with glioblastoma. V is TRBV2 and J is TRBJ1-2, with TRBD1 as a possible D gene (5 bases). The sample consisted of blood, taken before dendritic cell vaccination. The CDR3 here is CASRGEGLVYYGYTF. The CDR3 coding sequence is TGTGCCAGCAGGGGGGAGGGGTTAGTTTACTATGGCTACACCTTC.